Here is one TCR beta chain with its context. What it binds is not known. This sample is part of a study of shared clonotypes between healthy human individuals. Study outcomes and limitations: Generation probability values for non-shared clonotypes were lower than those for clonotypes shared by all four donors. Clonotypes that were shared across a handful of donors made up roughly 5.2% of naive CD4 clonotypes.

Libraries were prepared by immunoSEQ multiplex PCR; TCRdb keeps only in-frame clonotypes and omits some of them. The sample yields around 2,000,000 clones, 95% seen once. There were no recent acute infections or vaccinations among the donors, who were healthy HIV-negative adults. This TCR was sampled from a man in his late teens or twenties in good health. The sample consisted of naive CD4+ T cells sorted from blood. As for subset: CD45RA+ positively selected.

The DNA for the CDR3 is TGTGCCAGCAGCTTACCTCCCGGCAGAGAAGCTTTCTTT. Translating it yields CASSLPPGREAFF. This chain joins TRBV7-8 and TRBJ1-1; D gene ambiguous. Germline CDR1 is SGHVS and CDR2 is FQNEAQ. This CDR3 comprises 13 residues. Trimming took 2 bases from V and 8 from J, leaving 12 bases between them.